This entry lists 19 T cell receptor beta chains sequenced from one sample in a study of blood T cell repertoires in COVID-19. Measured with immunoSEQ multiplex PCR; TCRdb has only the in-frame clones, and not every one. Among 65,000 to 70,000 clones, 70% to 90% were seen once, and the ten largest hold almost 1.5%. Sequencing used peripheral blood. The receptors here all came from an older woman with acute or convalescent COVID-19.

The table lists this clone with a count of one. The chain employs TRBV6-1 and TRBJ1-5, with TRBD1 matching 8 bases. From germline, CDR1 is MNHNS and CDR2 SASEGT. This CDR3 is 15 amino acids long. V lost 3 bases and J lost 6; bases outside the gene matches: 7. The CDR3 nucleotides are TGTGCCAGCAGTGAGCAAGGGACAGGAGGTCAGCCCCAGCATTTT. Amino acid sequence: CASSEQGTGGQPQHF.

A single count supports this clone. The CDR3 nucleotides are TGCGCCAGCAGCTTGTACGCACAGGGGGAGATTTTCTCAGGAAACACCATATATTTT. Translation: CASSLYAQGEIFSGNTIYF. The chain couples TRBV5-1 to TRBJ1-3, with 8 positions matching TRBD1. With 1 base clipped from V and 4 bases from J, the junction kept 16 bases outside the gene matches. The CDR3 contains 19 residues. From germline, CDR1 is SGHRS and CDR2 YFSETQ.

The chain carries TRBV5-1 and TRBJ2-1, with 9 bases lining up with TRBD1. The J segment lost 7 bases and the V segment lost 3 bases, leaving 8 bases of the junction unmatched. Germline CDR1 and CDR2: SGHRS and YFSETQ. This CDR3 contains 15 residues. This chain's CDR3 is CASSSSRQGVNEQFF. As DNA, the CDR3 is TGCGCCAGCAGCTCCTCCCGACAGGGGGTAAATGAGCAGTTCTTC.

The chain carries TRBV29-1 and TRBJ1-1; tentative D call: TRBD1 (5 bases). The CDR3 spans 16 residues. V was clipped by 7 bases and J by 4 bases, with 25 bases between them. Looked up from germline, CDR1 is SQVTM and CDR2 is ANQGSEA. CDR3 nucleotides: TGCAGCGCCGTAGGGGCAGGGAATTCGGTAAGCACTGAAGCTTTCTTT. Amino acid sequence: CSAVGAGNSVSTEAFF.

The chain links TRBV9 to TRBJ1-3; 8 positions agree with TRBD1. Germline trimming cut 2 bases from V and 3 bases from J; bases unmatched to any gene: 10. CDR1 and CDR2 (germline): SGDLS, YYNGEE. CDR3 length equals 17 residues. CDR3 loop: CASSVSGGEVNGNTIYF. The CDR3 bases are TGTGCCAGCAGCGTCTCAGGGGGCGAGGTAAATGGAAACACCATATATTTT.

V usage is TRBV28 and J usage is TRBJ1-5; TRBD1 matches 8 bases. The V segment lost 6 bases and the J segment 5 bases; nucleotides outside the gene matches: 6. The CDR3 has 14 residues. Germline V gene data show CDR1 as MDHEN and CDR2 as SYDVKM. The CDR3 here is CASSLGQGHQPQHF. CDR3 sequence (DNA): TGTGCCAGCAGCCTCGGACAGGGCCATCAGCCCCAGCATTTT. The full variable domain, completed using reference TRBV28 and TRBJ1-5, is DVKVTQSSRYLVKRTGEKVFLECVQDMDHENMFWYRQDPGLGLRLIYFSYDVKMKEKGDIPEGYSVSREKKERFSLILESASTNQTSMYLCASSLGQGHQPQHFGDGTRLSIL.

V gene TRBV27 combines with J gene TRBJ2-7; D is perhaps TRBD1 (5 bases). Trimming pared 4 bases from V and 3 bases from J, leaving 16 bases between. The CDR3 is 15 residues long. CDR1 and CDR2 (germline): MNHEY, SMNVEV (reference sequence). CDR3 DNA: TGTGCCAGCAGTTCCACAGGAGTTCCAGTCTACGAGCAGTACTTC. It encodes CASSSTGVPVYEQYF.

The gene calls are TRBV6-6 and TRBJ1-2; tentative D call: TRBD1 (6 bases). This CDR3 is 14 amino acids long. Germline CDR1 reads MNHNY; CDR2 reads SVGAGI (reference sequence). Trimming left V 8 bases short and J 8 bases short, with 21 bases between. The DNA of the CDR3 is TGTGCCAGCCGACCGCAAGGGAATAGGGGGGGCTACACCTTC. As protein: CASRPQGNRGGYTF.

The chain uses TRBV13 and TRBJ1-2; D is perhaps TRBD1 (6 bases). The CDR3 is 14 amino acids. Trimming shortened V by 7 bases and J by 0 bases, and 12 bases separated the two germline ends. In germline, CDR1 is PRHDT, CDR2 FYEKMQ (reference sequence). The CDR3 region is CASTTGLTNYGYTF. The CDR3 nucleotides are TGTGCCAGCACCACAGGGCTAACTAACTATGGCTACACCTTC.

For the CDR3, the DNA is TGTGCCTGGAGACTAGCGGGCAGCTCCTACGAGCAGTACTTC. Protein product: CAWRLAGSSYEQYF. The rearrangement joins TRBV30 to TRBJ2-7, with TRBD2 matching over 9 bases. The length of the CDR3 is 14 residues. Per germline, CDR1 GTSNPN and CDR2 SVGIG (reference sequence). The V segment lost 3 bases and the J segment 0 bases; nucleotides outside the gene matches: 3.

This chain uses TRBV9 with TRBJ1-2; D perhaps matches TRBD1 (5 bases). V shed 1 base and J shed 4 bases, with 11 bases lying between them. Per the germline V gene, CDR1 is SGDLS and CDR2 is YYNGEE. CDR3 length: 14 residues. CDR3 loop: CASSVQGHGYGYTF. Written as DNA, the CDR3 is TGTGCCAGCAGCGTACAGGGTCACGGCTATGGCTACACCTTC.

V and J are TRBV5-4 and TRBJ1-1, with 8 nucleotides matching TRBD1. This CDR3 is 15 amino acids long. Per the germline V gene, CDR1 is SGHNT and CDR2 is YYREEE (reference sequence). After removal of 6 bases from V and 1 base from J, the junction contained 8 bases not matched to a gene. The DNA of the CDR3 is TGTGCCAGCACCCTGTTCGACAGGGGGAACACTGAAGCTTTCTTT. It is translated as CASTLFDRGNTEAFF.

The chain combines TRBV6-5 with TRBJ2-1; TRBD1 agrees at 8 bases. The CDR3 runs to 15 residues. The trim removed 6 bases at V and 5 bases at J, leaving 9 bases unmatched. Germline CDR1 MNHEY, CDR2 SVGAGI. The CDR3 loop is CASSLTGAINNEQFF. Here the CDR3 DNA reads TGTGCCAGCAGCTTGACAGGGGCCATCAACAATGAGCAGTTCTTC.

The chain has TRBV27 and TRBJ1-4; perhaps TRBD1 as D (5 bases). Germline V gene lookup returns CDR1 MNHEY and CDR2 SMNVEV (reference sequence). V dropped 0 bases and J dropped 5 bases, with 16 bases sitting between them. The CDR3 totals 17 residues. CDR3 sequence (DNA): TGTGCCAGCAGTTTATCTTGGCTGGAGGGGACGAATGAAAAACTGTTTTTT. Translated: CASSLSWLEGTNEKLFF.

Only one count was recorded for this clone. The chain recombines TRBV7-2 with TRBJ2-2, with TRBD2 matching 13 bases. Germline CDR1 is SGHTA and CDR2 is FQGNSA. Trimming took 1 base from V and 7 from J; bases not matched to a gene: 12. This CDR3 contains 19 residues. Here the CDR3 reads CASSLDSLAGGRPVGELFF. The CDR3 DNA reads as TGTGCCAGCAGCTTAGACTCACTAGCGGGGGGGCGTCCAGTCGGGGAGCTGTTTTTT. Supplemented by reference TRBV7-2 and TRBJ2-2, the full variable domain reads GAGVSQSPSNKVTEKGKDVELRCDPISGHTALYWYRQSLGQGLEFLIYFQGNSAPDKSGLPSDRFSAERTGGSVSTLTIQRTQQEDSAVYLCASSLDSLAGGRPVGELFFGEGSRLTVL.

The chain uses TRBV28 and TRBJ1-5; 7 bases fit TRBD1. The CDR3 contains 15 residues. The V gene's germline CDR1 is MDHEN and CDR2 SYDVKM. The V segment lost 6 bases and the J segment 9 bases; nucleotides outside the gene matches: 14. The DNA of the CDR3 is TGTGCCAGCAGGGTTGCGGGGACAGCTTCAAGGCCCCAGCATTTT. Amino acid sequence: CASRVAGTASRPQHF.

This chain connects TRBV6-5 to TRBJ2-7; 10 bases fit TRBD1. The V segment lost 0 bases and the J segment 1 base; nucleotides outside the gene matches: 3. Per germline, CDR1 MNHEY and CDR2 SVGAGI. The CDR3 loop spans 16 amino acids. Here the CDR3 DNA reads TGTGCCAGCAGTTACTCACGGACAGGGGGGTCCTACGAGCAGTACTTC. Protein sequence: CASSYSRTGGSYEQYF.

The chain combines TRBV30 with TRBJ1-5, with a weak D call TRBD1 (6 bases). The CDR3 consists of 15 residues. The ends were cut back, 1 base at V and 4 bases at J, with 14 bases in the middle. CDR1 and CDR2 (germline): GTSNPN, SVGIG (reference sequence). For the CDR3, the DNA is TGTGCCTGGAGTGCCCTGACAGGAGCAAATCAGCCCCAGCATTTT. Its translation: CAWSALTGANQPQHF.

This chain links TRBV2 with TRBJ1-6, with TRBD1 matching 7 bases. Per the germline V gene, CDR1 is SNHLY and CDR2 is FYNNEI. V shed 7 bases, J shed 8 bases, and the junction held 8 bases outside the gene matches. The CDR3 runs 14 residues. CDR3 nucleotides: TGTGCCAGCAATCGGGACAGTTCTTATTCACCCCTCCACTTT. Translation: CASNRDSSYSPLHF.